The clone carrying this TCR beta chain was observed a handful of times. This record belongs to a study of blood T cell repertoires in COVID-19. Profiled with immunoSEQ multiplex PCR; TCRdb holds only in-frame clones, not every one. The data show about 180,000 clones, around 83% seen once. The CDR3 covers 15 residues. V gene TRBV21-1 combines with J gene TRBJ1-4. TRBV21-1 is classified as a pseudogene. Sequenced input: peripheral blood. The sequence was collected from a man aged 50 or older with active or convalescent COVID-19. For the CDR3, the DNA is TGTGCCAGCAAAGCATTCGGGGACTCAAGCGGAAAACTGTTTTTT. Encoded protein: CASKAFGDSSGKLFF.